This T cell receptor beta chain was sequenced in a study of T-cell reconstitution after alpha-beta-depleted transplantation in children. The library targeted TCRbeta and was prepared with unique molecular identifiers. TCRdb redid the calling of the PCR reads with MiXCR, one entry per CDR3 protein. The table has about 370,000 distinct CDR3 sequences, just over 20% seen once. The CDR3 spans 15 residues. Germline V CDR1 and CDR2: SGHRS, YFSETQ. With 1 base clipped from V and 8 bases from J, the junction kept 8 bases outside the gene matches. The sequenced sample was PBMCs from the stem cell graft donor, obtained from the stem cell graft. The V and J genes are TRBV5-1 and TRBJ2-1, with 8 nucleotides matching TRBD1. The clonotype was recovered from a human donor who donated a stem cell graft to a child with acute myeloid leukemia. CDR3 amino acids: CASSLFGQGVDEQFF. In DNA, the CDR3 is TGCGCCAGCAGCTTGTTCGGACAGGGCGTCGATGAGCAGTTCTTC.